The rows below give T cell receptor beta chains drawn from one sample of a study of shared T cell receptors in the human thymus. Sequencing used immunoSEQ multiplex PCR; TCRdb keeps in-frame clones, though not all of them. The table lists hundreds of thousands of clones, 78% of them singletons. This sample also belongs to another study, concerning human thymus T cells.

The sample consisted of thymocytes. All receptors come from a boy under two years old with a congenital heart defect. Each CDR3 is given with its conserved first and last residue. A D gene is named only where the DNA matches it firmly. A row's size may be missing; if present it is once, few, many or a size class.

d_call | clone_size | j_call | v_call | cdr3_nt | cdr3_aa
TRBD2 | - | TRBJ2-3 | TRBV7-9 | TGTGCCAGCACCCTGCTAGCGGGAGAGGGGGATACGCAGTATTTT | CASTLLAGEGDTQYF
- | - | TRBJ1-5 | TRBV5-1 | TGCGCCAGCAGCTTGGGTGCAGGGCTCCATCAGCCCCAGCATTTT | CASSLGAGLHQPQHF
TRBD2 | - | TRBJ2-2 | TRBV27 | TGTGCCAGCATGGAGACTAGCGGGACCGCGAACACCGGGGAGCTGTTTTTT | CASMETSGTANTGELFF
TRBD1 | - | TRBJ2-3 | TRBV15 | TGTGCCACCACCAGGGGCAGGGGGCCCCTCATCGTCACAGATACGCAGTATTTT | CATTRGRGPLIVTDTQYF
TRBD1 | - | TRBJ2-6 | TRBV5-1 | TGCGCCAGCAGCTTGGAGCAGGACAGGATATCCTCTGGGGCCAACGTCCTGACTTTC | CASSLEQDRISSGANVLTF
- | - | TRBJ2-1 | TRBV2 | TGTGCCAGCAGTGAAGTTGCGGGTCAGAGCTCCTACAATGAGCAGTTCTTC | CASSEVAGQSSYNEQFF
TRBD2 | - | TRBJ2-3 | TRBV27 | TGTGCCAGCCCTTTACGGGGGGAGGTCACAGATACGCAGTATTTT | CASPLRGEVTDTQYF
- | - | TRBJ2-4 | TRBV19 | TGTGCCAGTTACGGGTCCGGGGCCAAAAACATTCAGTACTTC | CASYGSGAKNIQYF
- | few | TRBJ2-7 | TRBV7-2 | TGTGCCAGCAGGGGCCCGCCGGGGACCTACGAGCAGTACTTC | CASRGPPGTYEQYF
- | - | TRBJ1-1 | TRBV5-6 | TGTGCCAGCAGCTTGGGACGGCAAGGGGACACTGAAGCTTTCTTT | CASSLGRQGDTEAFF
TRBD1 | - | TRBJ2-5 | TRBV18 | TGTGCCAGCTCATCCTTAGGGGGCGCAAGGGAGACCCAGTACTTC | CASSSLGGARETQYF
- | - | TRBJ2-2 | TRBV5-6 | TGTGCCAGCAGCTTGGCAGGGAGGGGGGACACCGGGGAGCTGTTTTTT | CASSLAGRGDTGELFF
TRBD1 | - | TRBJ2-7 | TRBV6-6 | TGTGCCAGCAGTTCCCCGGGACAGGGGGCCTACGAGCAGTACTTC | CASSSPGQGAYEQYF
- | - | TRBJ2-7 | TRBV5-6 | TGTGCCAGCGGTGGACAGCTGGGTGACGAGCAGTACTTC | CASGGQLGDEQYF
TRBD1 | once | TRBJ1-5 | TRBV2 | TGTGCCAGCAGCGCTTCGCAGGGGGCTCGTAATCAGCCCCAGCATTTT | CASSASQGARNQPQHF
- | - | TRBJ2-1 | TRBV19 | TGTGCCAGTAGTATACGGGGAGCTTGCTCCTACAATGAGCAGTTCTTC | CASSIRGACSYNEQFF
- | - | TRBJ2-2 | TRBV23-1 | TGCGCCAGCAGTCAAGGAGCTAGGCTAGCTGGCCGGGAGCTGTTTTTT | CASSQGARLAGRELFF
- | - | TRBJ2-1 | TRBV10-3 | TGTGCCACCGGGGGTAGCGACAATGAGCAGTTCTTC | CATGGSDNEQFF
TRBD2 | - | TRBJ2-7 | TRBV27 | TGTGCCAGCAGTACTCGGACTAGCGGGAGGGCGGACGAGCAGTACTTC | CASSTRTSGRADEQYF
TRBD2 | - | TRBJ2-5 | TRBV7-2 | TGTGCCAGCAGCCCCCACGGTAGCGGGAGGGTTCAAGAGACCCAGTACTTC | CASSPHGSGRVQETQYF
- | - | TRBJ2-1 | TRBV27 | TGTGCCAGCAGTTTACTCCCTTACAATGAGCAGTTCTTC | CASSLLPYNEQFF
- | - | TRBJ1-4 | TRBV27 | TGTGCCAGCAGTTTAGAGTCGACAGGTCCAGTTTTT | CASSLESTGPVF
TRBD2 | once | TRBJ2-7 | TRBV28 | TGTGCCAGCAGTTCGTTAGGAATTCTAGCGGGAGTGGGCTACGAGCAGTACTTC | CASSSLGILAGVGYEQYF
- | - | TRBJ2-7 | TRBV6-6 | TGTGCCAGCAGATATAACATATGGTCCGAGCAGTACTTC | CASRYNIWSEQYF
TRBD2 | once | TRBJ2-7 | TRBV6-5 | TGTGCCAGCAGTTACATCGGGACTAGCGGGAACCACGAGCAGTACTTC | CASSYIGTSGNHEQYF
TRBD2 | - | TRBJ2-7 | TRBV11-2 | TGTGCCAGCAGCTTACCTAGCGGGAGCTCCTACGAGCAGTACTTC | CASSLPSGSSYEQYF
TRBD2 | - | TRBJ2-1 | TRBV9 | TGTGCCAGCAGCGTACGGGGGGAGCCCAACGAGCAGTTCTTC | CASSVRGEPNEQFF
- | - | TRBJ1-3 | TRBV4-2 | TGTGCCAGCAGCCAAGGGGGGGAGAACACCATATATTTT | CASSQGGENTIYF